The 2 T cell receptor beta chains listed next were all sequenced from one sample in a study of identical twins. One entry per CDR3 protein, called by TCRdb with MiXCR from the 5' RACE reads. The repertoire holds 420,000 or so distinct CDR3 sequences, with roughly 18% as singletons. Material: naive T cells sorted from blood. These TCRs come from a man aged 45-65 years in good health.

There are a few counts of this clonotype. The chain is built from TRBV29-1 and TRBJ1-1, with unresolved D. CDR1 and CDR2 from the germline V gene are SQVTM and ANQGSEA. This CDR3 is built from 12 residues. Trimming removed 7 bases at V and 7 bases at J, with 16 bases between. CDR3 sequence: CSGGPGGSEAFF. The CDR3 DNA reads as TGCAGCGGTGGGCCAGGCGGAAGTGAAGCTTTCTTT.

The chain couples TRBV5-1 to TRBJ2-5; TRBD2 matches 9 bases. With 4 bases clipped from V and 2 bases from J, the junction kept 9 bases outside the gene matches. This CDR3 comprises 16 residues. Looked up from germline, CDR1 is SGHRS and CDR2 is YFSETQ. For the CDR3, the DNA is TGCGCCAGCAGCCCTAGATCTAGCGGGGCACAAGAGACCCAGTACTTC. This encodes CASSPRSSGAQETQYF.